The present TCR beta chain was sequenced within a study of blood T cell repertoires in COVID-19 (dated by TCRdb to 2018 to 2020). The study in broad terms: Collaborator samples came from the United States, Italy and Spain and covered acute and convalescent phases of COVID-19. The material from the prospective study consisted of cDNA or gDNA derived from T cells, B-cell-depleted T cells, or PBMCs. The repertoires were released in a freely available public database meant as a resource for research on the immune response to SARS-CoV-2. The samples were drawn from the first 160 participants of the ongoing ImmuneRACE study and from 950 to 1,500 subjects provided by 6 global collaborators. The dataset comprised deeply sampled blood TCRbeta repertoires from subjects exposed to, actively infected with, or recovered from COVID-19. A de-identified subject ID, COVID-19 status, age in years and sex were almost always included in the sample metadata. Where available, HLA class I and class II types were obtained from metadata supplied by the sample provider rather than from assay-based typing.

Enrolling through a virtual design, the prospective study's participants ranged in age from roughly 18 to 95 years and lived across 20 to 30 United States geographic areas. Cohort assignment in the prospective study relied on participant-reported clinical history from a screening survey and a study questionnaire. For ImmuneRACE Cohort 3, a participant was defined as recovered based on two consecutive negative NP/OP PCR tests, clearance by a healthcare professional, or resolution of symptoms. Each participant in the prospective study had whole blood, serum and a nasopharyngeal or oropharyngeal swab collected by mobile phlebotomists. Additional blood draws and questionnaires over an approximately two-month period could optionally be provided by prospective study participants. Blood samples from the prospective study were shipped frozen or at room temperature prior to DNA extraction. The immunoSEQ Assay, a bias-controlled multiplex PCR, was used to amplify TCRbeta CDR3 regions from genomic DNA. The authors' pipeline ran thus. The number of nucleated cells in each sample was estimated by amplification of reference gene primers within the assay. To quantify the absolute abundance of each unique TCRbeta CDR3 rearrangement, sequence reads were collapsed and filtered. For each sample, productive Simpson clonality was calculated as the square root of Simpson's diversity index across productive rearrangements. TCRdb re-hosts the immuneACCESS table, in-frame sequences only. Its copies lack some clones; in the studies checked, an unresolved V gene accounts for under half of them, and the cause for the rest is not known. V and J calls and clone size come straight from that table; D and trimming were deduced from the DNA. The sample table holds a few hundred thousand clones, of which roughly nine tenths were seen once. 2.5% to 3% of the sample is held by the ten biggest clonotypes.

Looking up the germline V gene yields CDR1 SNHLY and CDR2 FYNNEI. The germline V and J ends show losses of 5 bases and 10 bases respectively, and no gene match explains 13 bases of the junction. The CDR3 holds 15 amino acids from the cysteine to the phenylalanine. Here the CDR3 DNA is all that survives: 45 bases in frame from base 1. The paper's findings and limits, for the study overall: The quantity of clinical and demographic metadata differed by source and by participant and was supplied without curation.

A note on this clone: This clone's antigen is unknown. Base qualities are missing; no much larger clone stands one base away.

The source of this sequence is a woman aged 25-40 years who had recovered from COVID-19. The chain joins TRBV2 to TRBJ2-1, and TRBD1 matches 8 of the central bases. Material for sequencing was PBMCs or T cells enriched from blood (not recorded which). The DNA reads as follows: TGTGCCAGCAGTCCTCTGCCCGACAGGGGCGGGGAGCAGTTCTTC. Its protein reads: CASSPLPDRGGEQFF.